The 13 T cell receptor beta chains in this list originate from one sample, sequenced in a study of blood T cell repertoires in COVID-19. TCRdb's copy holds only in-frame clones and misses some; the assay was immunoSEQ multiplex PCR. The top ten hold over 9% of the sample, which has around 280,000 clones, around nine tenths seen once. The material sequenced was peripheral blood. The receptors shown here come from a woman in her 30s with COVID-19, enrolled during active disease.

In regard to this clone: The junction does not match germline at one end; this may be a read error. The J gene is TRBJ1-4, the V gene TRBV6-5, with D uncertain. The CDR3 runs to 16 residues. CDR1 is MNHEY, CDR2 SVGAGI, per germline. This CDR3 is CASSYSPEPRDEKLFF. The CDR3 DNA sequence: TGTGCCAGCAGTTACTCGCCCGAACCCCGGGATGAGAAACTGTTTTTT.

This rearrangement joins TRBV6-5 to TRBJ2-1; 9 nucleotides agree with TRBD1. The CDR3 length is 15 residues. Germline assignment: CDR1 MNHEY and CDR2 SVGAGI. The V and J ends lost 6 bases and 4 bases, in that order; junction bases with no gene match: 7. The CDR3 region is CASRRDREGYNEQFF. Written as DNA, the CDR3 is TGTGCCAGCAGACGGGACAGGGAAGGTTACAATGAGCAGTTCTTC.

The chain couples TRBV3-1 (or the pseudogene TRBV3-2) to TRBJ2-7; D may be TRBD2 (6 bases). In germline, CDR1 is LGHDT, CDR2 YNNKEL (reference sequence). The V end was cut by 4 bases, the J end by 2 bases, with 12 bases between. The CDR3 is made up of 14 amino acids. The CDR3 region has the DNA TGTGCCAGCAGCCGAGGAGGGGCGGCCTACGAGCAGTACTTC. This sequence encodes CASSRGGAAYEQYF.

On this clone: Other DNA sequences in this sample translate to the same CDR3. The rearrangement joins TRBV19 to TRBJ2-1; D may be TRBD1 (5 bases). The CDR3 runs to 13 residues. The germline V gene encodes CDR1 LNHDA and CDR2 SQIVND (reference sequence). The ends were cut back, 3 bases at V and 4 bases at J, with 7 bases in the middle. DNA of the CDR3: TGTGCCAGTAGTATGGCAGGGTACAATGAGCAGTTCTTC. Amino acids: CASSMAGYNEQFF.

The V call is TRBV9, the J call TRBJ2-2, with D possibly matching TRBD1 (6 bases). V lost 6 bases and J 4 bases, leaving 19 bases between the germline ends. Germline CDR1 is SGDLS and CDR2 is YYNGEE. The length of the CDR3 is 16 residues. The DNA for the CDR3 is TGTGCCAGCACCCCCAGATCGGACAGCGTCACCGGGGAGCTGTTTTTT. Translated: CASTPRSDSVTGELFF.

This rearrangement joins TRBV30 to TRBJ2-1; 8 bases are shared with TRBD1. J gave up 2 bases and V 4 bases, and 4 bases lay outside the gene matches. The germline V gene has CDR1 GTSNPN and CDR2 SVGIG (reference sequence). The CDR3 contains 14 residues. As DNA, the CDR3 is TGTGCCTGGAAAAAACAGGGGGCCTACAATGAGCAGTTCTTC. Translation gives CAWKKQGAYNEQFF.

This rearrangement joins TRBV6-1 to TRBJ2-7; a possible D gene is TRBD1 (6 bases). V lost 0 bases to trimming and J lost 0 bases, with 15 bases between them. The CDR3 spans 17 residues. Germline values: CDR1 MNHNS, CDR2 SASEGT. For the CDR3, the DNA is TGTGCCAGCAGTGAAGCGGACGCAGGGGAAAGCTCCTACGAGCAGTACTTC. Translation: CASSEADAGESSYEQYF.

Comments on this clone: The sample carries other DNA sequences with the same CDR3. V is TRBV4-1 and J is TRBJ1-1; D is uncertain. The V end was cut by 1 base, the J end by 4 bases, with 4 bases between. The CDR3 runs to 12 residues. Germline V gives CDR1 MGHRA, CDR2 YSYEKL. CDR3 sequence reads: CASSQGATEAFF. CDR3 DNA sequence: TGCGCCAGCAGCCAAGGGGCCACTGAAGCTTTCTTT.

This chain connects TRBV2 to TRBJ1-3; TRBD1 matches at 9 bases. CDR1 is SNHLY and CDR2 is FYNNEI in the germline V gene. Trimming took 5 bases from V and 4 from J; bases not matched to a gene: 6. The CDR3 is 15 amino acids. CDR3 protein: CASSPGTGNGNTIYF. Written as DNA, the CDR3 is TGTGCCAGCAGTCCCGGGACAGGGAACGGAAACACCATATATTTT.

The V and J genes are TRBV5-1 and TRBJ2-5, with 11 bases that match TRBD1. Germline CDR1 SGHRS, CDR2 YFSETQ. V was clipped by 6 bases and J by 2 bases; unmatched bases: 6. The CDR3 is 15 amino acids. CDR3 protein: CASIEDRGRQETQYF. The DNA for the CDR3 is TGCGCCAGCATCGAGGACAGGGGGCGACAAGAGACCCAGTACTTC.

The rearrangement links TRBV28 to TRBJ1-6; the D gene is possibly TRBD1 (5 bases). CDR1 and CDR2 (germline): MDHEN, SYDVKM. V was pared by 6 bases and J by 10 bases, with 16 bases between. The CDR3 is made up of 14 amino acids. The CDR3 DNA is TGTGCCAGCAGAATCCGACAGAGTCCCTCACCCCTCCACTTT. Translated, it gives CASRIRQSPSPLHF.

J is TRBJ2-7 and V is TRBV5-1; 9 bases agree with TRBD2. The CDR3 runs to 15 residues. Germline V gene lookup returns CDR1 SGHRS and CDR2 YFSETQ. Germline trimming cut 3 bases from V and 11 bases from J; bases unmatched to any gene: 15. The CDR3 DNA follows: TGCGCCAGCAGCTCAAAACCTTCTAGCGGGATTGGAGAGTACTTC. Translated: CASSSKPSSGIGEYF.

This clone was detected once. The gene calls are TRBV6-2 or TRBV6-3 and TRBJ2-5; TRBD2 agrees at 10 bases. CDR3 size: 16 residues. The ends lost 1 base at V and 4 bases at J; junction bases unmatched: 6. In germline, CDR1 is MNHEY, CDR2 SVGEGT. The CDR3 nucleotides read TGTGCCAGCAGTTACTATAGCGGGAGGAATTTAGAGACCCAGTACTTC. Its translation is CASSYYSGRNLETQYF.